What follows describes a single TCR beta chain. Its target is unknown. Relative to the germline gene, one junction end is altered; a read error may explain this. TCRdb passed the RT-PCR reads through MiXCR, listing each CDR3 protein once. Of under 200,000 distinct CDR3 sequences in the sample, approximately 12% are singletons; the top ten hold roughly a third. Germline V lookup: CDR1 MNHEY, CDR2 SMNVEV (reference sequence). The CDR3 runs to 14 residues. The sample is drawn from a study of response to subunit inactivated influenza vaccine. Broader study findings: Only a handful of new T cells, the authors suggested, are recruited with each seasonal influenza vaccination.

This receptor was identified in a man between 50 and 70 years old who received an inactivated influenza vaccine. The chain couples TRBV27 to TRBJ2-4; D not resolved. The starting material was CD8+ T cells sorted from PBMCs, obtained around 25 months after vaccination. This CDR3 reads CTSSPFGAKNIQYF. CDR3 in DNA: TGTACCAGCAGCCCCTTCGGCGCCAAAAACATTCAGTACTTC.